The 4 T cell receptor beta chains below come from one sample, sequenced in a study of T cell changes during pregnancy in multiple sclerosis (dated by TCRdb to between 2018 and 2021). The library came from the immunoSEQ multiplex PCR assay. TCRdb re-hosts the immuneACCESS table, in-frame sequences only. Its copies lack some clones; in the studies checked, an unresolved V gene accounts for under half of them, and the cause for the rest is not known. For this sample the table gives roughly 35,000 clones, of which less than 95% were detected only once. Of the sample, around 10% falls within the top ten clones. The source was CD8+ T cells from peripheral blood mononuclear cells, collected before pregnancy. The receptor set was obtained from a female donor with multiple sclerosis, enrolled in a pregnancy study.

The rearrangement links TRBV9 to TRBJ2-7, with no clear D. Looked up from germline, CDR1 is SGDLS and CDR2 is YYNGEE. Trimming removed 3 bases at V and 6 bases at J, with 13 bases between. This CDR3 comprises 13 residues. Written as DNA, the CDR3 is TGTGCCAGCAGCGCACCCTACGGCGGCGAGCAGTACTTC. It codes for CASSAPYGGEQYF.

The gene calls are TRBV18 and TRBJ1-4; TRBD1 aligns across 8 bases. Trimming removed 2 bases from V and 8 bases from J; junction bases left unmatched: 13. The CDR3 covers 17 residues. Germline CDR1 reads KGHSH; CDR2 reads LQKENI. CDR3 coding DNA: TGTGCCAGCTCACCAAACCTCGGACAGGGAACAGTCGAAAAACTGTTTTTT. It codes for CASSPNLGQGTVEKLFF.

The chain links TRBV27 to TRBJ2-7; 8 bases are shared with TRBD2. V lost 2 bases and J lost 2; bases outside the gene matches: 5. The CDR3 consists of 15 residues. Germline V lookup: CDR1 MNHEY, CDR2 SMNVEV (reference sequence). CDR3 region: CASSLAGGSTYEQYF. CDR3 bases: TGTGCCAGCAGTTTAGCGGGGGGCTCGACCTACGAGCAGTACTTC.

The rearrangement joins TRBV27 to TRBJ1-1; D is perhaps TRBD1 (5 bases). Germline V gene data show CDR1 as MNHEY and CDR2 as SMNVEV (reference sequence). V shed 6 bases and J shed 4 bases, with 18 bases lying between them. The CDR3 loop spans 15 amino acids. CDR3 DNA sequence: TGTGCCAGCAGAGGGTTCGTGGACAAACGCACTGAAGCTTTCTTT. Translating it yields CASRGFVDKRTEAFF.